This TCR beta chain was found in a study of T cell responses to AZD1222 COVID-19 vaccine. The CDR3 sequence is 13 residues long. Trimming stripped 5 bases from V and 2 bases from J, with 10 bases between. Germline CDR1 is LNHDA and CDR2 is SQIVND (reference sequence). Only in-frame clones appear in the TCRdb table, and some are missing; sequencing was by immunoSEQ multiplex PCR. The data show around 130,000 clones, more than 85% seen once. This chain joins TRBV19 and TRBJ2-7, with D hard to call. The source material was peripheral blood, sampled on day 0 of AZD1222 vaccination. The clonotype originates from an adult in good health. CDR3 protein: CASSLATAYEQYF. The CDR3 DNA reads as TGTGCCAGTAGTTTGGCAACCGCCTACGAGCAGTACTTC.